This is a list of T cell receptor beta chains from one sample in a study of molecular identifiers for immune sequencing clone quantification. From the PCR reads, TCRdb called clonotypes with MiXCR, one entry per CDR3 protein. Among about 630,000 distinct CDR3 sequences listed, roughly 27% were seen once. Sequences were obtained from naive CD8+ T cells from blood, with Jurkat cell RNA spiked in. The receptor source for this set is a human donor in good health. Some libraries in this study had Jurkat cell RNA spiked in. The CDR3 runs from the conserved cysteine through the conserved F or W. A D gene is named only where the DNA matches it firmly. Some rows have no size entry. The others give once, few or many, or a class for an expanded clone.

TRBJ2-7,.,TRBV14,.,TGTGCCAGCAGCCAAGATAGCGGAGTAATATCCTACGAGCAGTACTTC,CASSQDSGVISYEQYF
TRBJ2-7,many,TRBV20-1,TRBD2,TGCAGTGCTGTTGGGACTAGCGGGGGATACGAGCAGTACTTC,CSAVGTSGGYEQYF
TRBJ1-5,.,TRBV7-8,TRBD1,TGTGCCAGCAGCTTAGTGCCGGGTCAGGGGGCCCCTTTCAATCAGCCCCAGCATTTT,CASSLVPGQGAPFNQPQHF
TRBJ2-3,once,TRBV5-6,.,TGTACCAGCAGCATTAGCACAGATACGCAGTATTTT,CTSSISTDTQYF
TRBJ2-1,many,TRBV4-1,.,TGCGCCAGCAGACAAGGGCACACGAACCTCTACAATGAGCAGTTCTTC,CASRQGHTNLYNEQFF
TRBJ2-5,many,TRBV7-9,.,TGTGCCAGCACCATGCTGGAAGAGACCCAGTACTTC,CASTMLEETQYF
TRBJ1-5,few,TRBV4-2,.,TGTGCCAGCAGCCAAGATCGGGGGGGTGGCAATCAGCCCCAGCATTTT,CASSQDRGGGNQPQHF
TRBJ1-5,.,TRBV21-1,.,TGTGCCGGCAGCGAACAGGGAAATCAGCCCCAGCATTTT,CAGSEQGNQPQHF
TRBJ1-1,few,TRBV4-2,.,TGTGCCAGCAGCCTCCCGTCCCGGGACACTGAAGCTTTCTTT,CASSLPSRDTEAFF
TRBJ2-5,many,TRBV2,TRBD2,TGTGCCAGCAGAGCGGGAATTAAGTACCAAGAGACCCAGTACTTC,CASRAGIKYQETQYF
TRBJ2-1,.,TRBV7-2,TRBD2,TGTGCCAGCAGCTTAGTTTTGCAGTTCCTAGCGGGATGGGGGCCAAATGAGCAGTTCTTC,CASSLVLQFLAGWGPNEQFF
TRBJ2-7,many,TRBV10-3,TRBD2,TGTGCCATCAGTGAGTCGGCGGGAGGGCCTTACGAGCAGTACTTC,CAISESAGGPYEQYF
TRBJ2-1,.,TRBV7-9,TRBD1,TGTGCCAGCAGCCCACCGGACAGGGGGCTGGATGAGCAGTTCTTC,CASSPPDRGLDEQFF
TRBJ2-3,many,TRBV7-2,TRBD2,TGTGCCAGCACCGACCCGGGACTAGCTAAAGATACGCAGTATTTT,CASTDPGLAKDTQYF
TRBJ2-2,many,TRBV11-2,.,TGTGCCAGCAGCGGGGGCTACGGGGAGCTGTTTTTT,CASSGGYGELFF
TRBJ2-7,few,TRBV5-6,TRBD2,TGTGCCAGCGGTGGGGGGGGCTCCTACGAGCAGTACTTC,CASGGGGSYEQYF
TRBJ2-7,few,TRBV7-9,.,TGTGCCAGCAGCTTCTGGGAATCCTACGAGCAGTACTTC,CASSFWESYEQYF
TRBJ2-7,.,TRBV12-3/TRBV12-4,.,TGTACCAGCAGTTTCTTAGGTAGCTCCTACGAGCAGTACTTC,CTSSFLGSSYEQYF
TRBJ2-7,few,TRBV6-1,.,TGTGCCAGCACCCTTTTGGAGGGGAAAGGATACGAGCAGTACTTC,CASTLLEGKGYEQYF
TRBJ2-2,many,TRBV28,.,TGTGCCAGCAGTTGGGCCCCCGGGGTTGGTGGCACCGGGGAGCTGTTTTTT,CASSWAPGVGGTGELFF
TRBJ2-1,many,TRBV7-9,TRBD2,TGTGCCAGCAGCTTTACCGGGACTAGGAACAATGAGCAGTTCTTC,CASSFTGTRNNEQFF
TRBJ1-4,.,TRBV7-9,TRBD1,TGTGCCAGCAGTCCAGCCAGGGGGCATGCAACTAATGAAAAACTGTTTTTT,CASSPARGHATNEKLFF
TRBJ2-1,few,TRBV27,TRBD2,TGTGCCAGCAGTTTATTAGCGGGAGAGCAGTTCTTC,CASSLLAGEQFF
TRBJ2-1,.,TRBV14,.,TGTGCCAGCAGCCAAGGAGCCGGTAGGGGTGAGCAGTTCTTC,CASSQGAGRGEQFF
TRBJ1-1,few,TRBV5-6,.,TGTGCCAGCAGCTATCGGGGTGTAGACACTGAAGCTTTCTTT,CASSYRGVDTEAFF
TRBJ2-5,few,TRBV9,.,TGTGCCAGCAGCGTAGATGGTCTGGGGGAGACCCAGTACTTC,CASSVDGLGETQYF
TRBJ2-7,many,TRBV5-5,TRBD2,TGTGCCAGCAGCTTGGCTCGGGAGGGACCCTACGAGCAGTACTTC,CASSLAREGPYEQYF
TRBJ1-1,many,TRBV11-2,.,TGTGCCAGCACGACGGAGAACACTGAAGCTTTCTTT,CASTTENTEAFF
TRBJ2-5,many,TRBV5-4,TRBD2,TGTGCCAGCAGCCCCCCCGGGACTAGCGGGGCACAAGAGACCCAGTACTTC,CASSPPGTSGAQETQYF
TRBJ2-7,.,TRBV4-3,TRBD1,TGCGCCAGCAGCCAAGAGAGGACAGGGTACCTTAATAACGAGCAGTACTTC,CASSQERTGYLNNEQYF
TRBJ2-2,many,TRBV30,.,TGTGCCGGCCCAGCGGGCGCCGGGGAGCTGTTTTTT,CAGPAGAGELFF
TRBJ2-7,few,TRBV7-9,TRBD1,TGTGCCAGCAGCGCCCCCAGGGACAGGGCGTACGAGCAGTACTTC,CASSAPRDRAYEQYF
TRBJ1-1,.,TRBV28,.,TGTGCGAGCAGAGATTTGAACACTGAAGCTCTCTTT,CASRDLNTEALF
TRBJ1-1,.,TRBV4-3,TRBD1,TGCGCCAGCAGCCAAGACGTGAACAGGGGGCGCAACACTGAAGCTTTCTTT,CASSQDVNRGRNTEAFF
TRBJ1-1,many,TRBV30,TRBD1,TGTGCCTGGGAGCCGGGACAGGGGGCTTATATGAACACTGAAGCTTTCTTT,CAWEPGQGAYMNTEAFF
TRBJ1-6,.,TRBV7-6,.,TGTGCCAGCAGCTTAGGAGGGGTAGGATCCTATAATTCACCCCTCCACTTT,CASSLGGVGSYNSPLHF
TRBJ2-1,.,TRBV2,.,TGTGCCAGCAGTGAAATCGGGACCTTTAGCTCCTACAATGAGCAGTTCTTC,CASSEIGTFSSYNEQFF
TRBJ1-2,few,TRBV5-6,.,TGTGCCAGCAGCTACAGGGCAGGGCAATTAGGCTACACCTTC,CASSYRAGQLGYTF
TRBJ1-4,.,TRBV7-6,.,TGTGCCAGCAGCTCCCCGGGGAACCCTGGAGAAAAACTGTTTTTT,CASSSPGNPGEKLFF
TRBJ1-5,.,TRBV9,.,TGTGCCAGCAGCGCGAGCCCTAGCAATCAGCCCCAGCATTTT,CASSASPSNQPQHF
TRBJ1-1,many,TRBV7-9,TRBD1,TGTGCCAGCAGCCACGGACAGGGATCAAACACTGAAGCTTTCTTT,CASSHGQGSNTEAFF
TRBJ2-3,few,TRBV7-9,.,TGTGCCAGCAGCTTAGCTCTTGGGCAGGGATTGTCAGATACGCAGTATTTT,CASSLALGQGLSDTQYF
TRBJ2-7,few,TRBV19,.,TGTGCCAGTAGTTACGCGGCCTCCGAGCAGTACTTC,CASSYAASEQYF
TRBJ2-1,.,TRBV19,.,TGTGCCAGTAGTATTTCGGGGAGCTCCTACAATGGGCAGTTCTTC,CASSISGSSYNGQFF
TRBJ2-2,many,TRBV7-9,TRBD1,TGTGCCAGCACAAACTCAATCCTGGACAGGGCGTACACCGGGGAGCTGTTTTTT,CASTNSILDRAYTGELFF
TRBJ1-5,many,TRBV6-6,.,TGTGCCAGCACCACGGAAGCAACATGGGGGACTAGGAAGCCCCAGCATTTT,CASTTEATWGTRKPQHF
TRBJ2-3,.,TRBV7-9,.,TGTGCCAGCGGGAGCTCCCTAGATACGCAGTATTTT,CASGSSLDTQYF
TRBJ2-7,many,TRBV7-9,.,TGTGCCAGCAGCTTAATGCCAGGGCCCGACGAGCAGTACTTC,CASSLMPGPDEQYF
TRBJ2-7,.,TRBV20-1,TRBD2,TGCAGTGCTAGAGATATGAGCGGGGGCTCCTACGAGCAGTACTTC,CSARDMSGGSYEQYF
TRBJ2-2,few,TRBV30,.,TGTGCCTGGAGCGGGCCGGGGTCCGGGGAGCTGTTTTTT,CAWSGPGSGELFF
TRBJ2-1,.,TRBV6-5,TRBD2,TGTGCCAGCAGTCACTCCGGCGGGAGGAGCTCCTGCAATGAGCAGTTCTTC,CASSHSGGRSSCNEQFF
TRBJ2-7,.,TRBV5-4,TRBD2,TGTGCCAGCAGCCTGTACGGGGGGGGGCCCCCTGGCGAGCAGTACTTC,CASSLYGGGPPGEQYF
TRBJ2-1,few,TRBV30,.,TGTGCCTGGACCCCAAGGACAGCACCCTCCTACAATGAGCAGTCCTTC,CAWTPRTAPSYNEQSF
TRBJ1-1,many,TRBV7-2,.,TGTGCCAGCAGCTTACGACTTTACACTGAAGCTTTCTTT,CASSLRLYTEAFF
TRBJ1-1,.,TRBV4-3,.,TGCGCCCGCAGCCCAGATGTCAGGGACCCTGAAGCTTTCTTT,CARSPDVRDPEAFF